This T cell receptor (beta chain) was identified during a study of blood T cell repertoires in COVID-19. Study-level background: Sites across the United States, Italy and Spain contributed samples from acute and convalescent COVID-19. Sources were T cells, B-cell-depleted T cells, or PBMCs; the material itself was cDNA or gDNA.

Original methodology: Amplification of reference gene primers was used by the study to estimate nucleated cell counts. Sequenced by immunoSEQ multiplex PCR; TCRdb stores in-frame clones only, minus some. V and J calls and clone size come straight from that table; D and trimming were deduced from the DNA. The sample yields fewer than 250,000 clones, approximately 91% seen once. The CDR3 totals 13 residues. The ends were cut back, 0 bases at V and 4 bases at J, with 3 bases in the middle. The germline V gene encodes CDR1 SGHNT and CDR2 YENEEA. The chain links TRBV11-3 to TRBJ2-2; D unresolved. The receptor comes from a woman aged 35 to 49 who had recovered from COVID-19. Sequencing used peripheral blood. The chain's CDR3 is CASSLDLTGELFF. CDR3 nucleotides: TGTGCCAGCAGCTTAGATCTCACCGGGGAGCTGTTTTTT. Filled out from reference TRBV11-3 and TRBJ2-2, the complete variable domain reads EAGVVQSPRYKIIEKKQPVAFWCNPISGHNTLYWYLQNLGQGPELLIRYENEEAVDDSQLPKDRFSAERLKGVDSTLKIQPAELGDSAVYLCASSLDLTGELFFGEGSRLTVL.